A selection of T cell receptor beta chains follows, all from one sample in a study of shared clonotypes between healthy human individuals. Assay: immunoSEQ multiplex PCR; the TCRdb copy retains only in-frame clones and omits some. Counted here are more than 2,000,000 clones, about 92% occurring once; the ten biggest clones make up about 0.13%. The sample comprised naive CD4+ T cells sorted from blood. All receptors come from a man aged 18 to 35 in good health. The CDR3 runs from the conserved cysteine through the conserved F or W. Each record gives: clone size, V gene, J gene, CDR3 length, D gene, CDR3 DNA, CDR3 protein. A D gene is named only where the DNA matches it firmly. Clone sizes are given selectively: once, few, many, or a class where the clone is expanded.

size: NA; V: TRBV7-9; J: TRBJ1-6; length: 16; D: NA; DNA: TGTGCCAGCAGCCGCTTATTGAGGGCTGAAAATTCACCCCTCCACTTT; CDR3: CASSRLLRAENSPLHF
size: NA; V: TRBV5-1; J: TRBJ1-2; length: 14; D: TRBD1; DNA: TGCGCCAGCAGCTCGCCGGGACAGCTCTATGGCTACACCTTC; CDR3: CASSSPGQLYGYTF
size: NA; V: TRBV9; J: TRBJ2-3; length: 15; D: NA; DNA: TGTGCCAGCGCATTGGGCGGATCTAGCACAGATACGCAGTATTTT; CDR3: CASALGGSSTDTQYF
size: few; V: TRBV7-9; J: TRBJ1-1; length: 14; D: NA; DNA: TGTGCCAGCAGCTCGGACACGATGAACACTGAAGCTTTCTTT; CDR3: CASSSDTMNTEAFF
size: NA; V: TRBV5-1; J: TRBJ2-1; length: 16; D: NA; DNA: TGCGCCAGCAGCTTTTATTCTACGGGGGCGTACAATGAGCAGTTCTTC; CDR3: CASSFYSTGAYNEQFF
size: NA; V: TRBV18; J: TRBJ1-1; length: 14; D: TRBD1; DNA: TGTGCCAGCTCGCTTTTTGACAGGGACACTGAAGCTTTCTTT; CDR3: CASSLFDRDTEAFF
size: NA; V: TRBV7-3; J: TRBJ2-3; length: 15; D: NA; DNA: TGTGCCAGCAGTAAGGCTCTGACAGGCACAGATACGCAGTATTTT; CDR3: CASSKALTGTDTQYF
size: NA; V: TRBV15; J: TRBJ1-2; length: 17; D: NA; DNA: TGTGCCACCAGCAGAGATCGGCCAGGGGTTGTGAACTATGGCTACACCTTC; CDR3: CATSRDRPGVVNYGYTF
size: NA; V: TRBV5-6; J: TRBJ2-3; length: 11; D: NA; DNA: TGTGCCAGCAGCTTCGGGGATACGCAGTATTTT; CDR3: CASSFGDTQYF
size: NA; V: TRBV5-1; J: TRBJ2-7; length: 14; D: NA; DNA: TGCGCCAGCAGCTTGGGGGTTAGTATCTACGAGCAGTACTTC; CDR3: CASSLGVSIYEQYF